These T cell receptor beta chains were read from a single sample in a study of blood T cell repertoires in COVID-19. Data came from immunoSEQ multiplex PCR; TCRdb stores just in-frame clones and leaves some out. Seen here are some 320,000 clones, about 90% observed once, and the top ten hold roughly 2.8%. The sequencing input was PBMCs or T cells enriched from blood (not recorded which). These receptors were taken from a woman aged 50 to 60 who had been exposed to COVID-19. Each CDR3 is given with its conserved first and last residue. The D gene is left open where the match is weak.

NA	TRBJ2-4	TRBV3-1/TRBV3-2	CASSRADRLAKNIQYF	TGTGCCAGCAGCCGAGCGGACAGACTAGCCAAAAACATTCAGTACTTC
NA	TRBJ2-7	TRBV7-9	CAIPDGDYEQYF	TGTGCCATACCGGACGGGGACTACGAGCAGTACTTC
TRBD2	TRBJ2-1	TRBV19	CASSMVSGDNEQFF	TGTGCCAGTAGTATGGTTAGCGGGGACAATGAGCAGTTCTTC
NA	TRBJ2-3	TRBV4-2	CASSRATPLDTQYF	TGTGCCAGCAGCCGAGCCACTCCCCTAGATACGCAGTATTTT
NA	TRBJ1-4	TRBV5-1	CASSLPSGTTNEKLFF	TGCGCCAGCAGCTTGCCCTCCGGGACAACGAATGAAAAACTGTTTTTT
TRBD1	TRBJ2-2	TRBV7-9	CASSLQGARTGELFF	TGTGCCAGCAGCTTACAGGGGGCGAGAACCGGGGAGCTGTTTTTT
TRBD1	TRBJ2-7	TRBV6-5	CAVPFRDRASHEQYF	TGTGCCGTCCCTTTCCGGGACAGGGCTTCCCACGAGCAGTACTTC
TRBD1	TRBJ1-1	TRBV18	CASSLPGTEGYEAFF	TGTGCCAGCTCACTCCCCGGGACAGAGGGATATGAAGCTTTCTTT
NA	TRBJ2-2	TRBV9	CASQRGSDTGELFF	TGTGCCTCTCAGAGGGGGTCGGACACCGGGGAGCTGTTTTTT
NA	TRBJ1-1	TRBV30	CAWYRGEIEAFF	TGTGCCTGGTATCGGGGGGAGATTGAAGCTTTCTTT